This T cell receptor beta chain was identified in a study of shared clonotypes between healthy human individuals. Whole-study context: Each donor's CD4 naive and CD4 memory cells filled three plates apiece, CD8 naive two, and CD8 memory one. Whole-study findings and limits: When naive CD4 clonotypes were compared across a few donors, about 4.9% were shared.

The V gene's germline CDR1 is SGHVS and CDR2 FNYEAQ. CDR3 length equals 11 residues. V dropped 5 bases and J dropped 7 bases, with 8 bases sitting between them. In regard to this clone: Its specificity is unknown.

Libraries were prepared by immunoSEQ multiplex PCR; TCRdb keeps only in-frame clonotypes and omits some of them. The profile covers roughly 680,000 clones, with just under 75% appearing a single time and about 1.8% taken by the ten largest. Healthy HIV-negative adults without recent acute infections or vaccinations served as donors. Naive CD45RA+ and memory CD45RA-negative subsets were split from CD4+ cells. The chain joins TRBV7-6 to TRBJ2-5; D gene ambiguous. Sequenced sample: memory CD4+ T cells sorted from blood. Sample subset: CD45RA-negative fraction. The receptor's source is a woman under 40 in good health. CDR3 loop: CASSPDRTQYF. The CDR3 DNA reads as TGTGCCAGCAGCCCCGACCGGACCCAGTACTTC. The full variable domain, completed using reference TRBV7-6 and TRBJ2-5, is GAGVSQSPRYKVTKRGQDVALRCDPISGHVSLYWYRQALGQGPEFLTYFNYEAQQDKSGLPNDRFSAERPEGSISTLTIQRTEQRDSAMYRCASSPDRTQYFGPGTRLLVL.